These 14 T cell receptor beta chains originate from one sample sequenced in a study of cytomegalovirus exposure and HLA in healthy donors. In the PCR, 60 Vbeta and 13 Jbeta primers were used. Some clones are missing from TCRdb's copy, which holds only in-frame ones; the method was immunoSEQ multiplex PCR. In the table there are roughly 200,000 clones, roughly 90% of which are singletons. Sequenced sample: PBMCs. The receptors here all came from a boy between 2 and 10 years old in good health and CMV-seronegative.

This chain uses TRBV18 with TRBJ2-6, with 7 bases aligning to TRBD1. V gave up 3 bases and J gave up 2 bases; unmatched junction bases: 7. The CDR3 spans 17 residues. Germline values: CDR1 KGHSH, CDR2 LQKENI. The DNA for the CDR3 is TGTGCCAGCTCACCCCTGGACAGGTCTGCTGGGGCCAACGTCCTGACTTTC. Translating it yields CASSPLDRSAGANVLTF. Full variable domain (outside the CDR3, taken from reference TRBV18 and TRBJ2-6): NAGVMQNPRHLVRRRGQEARLRCSPMKGHSHVYWYRQLPEEGLKFMVYLQKENIIDESGMPKERFSAEFPKEGPSILRIQQVVRGDSAAYFCASSPLDRSAGANVLTFGAGSRLTVL.

The V gene is TRBV7-9, the J gene TRBJ1-2; a possible D gene is TRBD1 (5 bases). Germline V gene data show CDR1 as SEHNR and CDR2 as FQNEAQ (reference sequence). This CDR3 contains 14 residues. Trimming removed 5 bases from V and 8 bases from J, with 18 bases in between. The CDR3 sequence: CASSPAGPRAGYTF. CDR3 nucleotide sequence: TGTGCCAGCAGCCCCGCGGGGCCCCGAGCGGGCTACACCTTC.

The CDR3 DNA is TGCGCCAGCAGCTCGGGGACTAGCGGAAAAGAGCAGTACTTC. The encoded protein is CASSSGTSGKEQYF. The chain links TRBV5-1 to TRBJ2-7; 11 bases line up with TRBD2. Germline V CDR1 and CDR2: SGHRS, YFSETQ. Unmatched junction bases numbered 6, after V lost 3 bases and J lost 7 bases. The CDR3 length is 14 residues.

This clone was detected only a few times. V usage is TRBV5-6 and J usage is TRBJ1-1; the D is unclear. CDR1 is SGHDT, CDR2 YYEEEE, per germline. The length of the CDR3 is 14 residues. The germline V and J ends were trimmed by 0 bases and 8 bases, with 14 bases remaining between them. CDR3 in amino acids: CASSLEPGGSEAFF. Here the CDR3 DNA reads TGTGCCAGCAGCTTGGAACCCGGCGGTTCCGAAGCTTTCTTT. Full variable domain (rest looked up from reference TRBV5-6 and TRBJ1-1): DAGVTQSPTHLIKTRGQQVTLRCSPKSGHDTVSWYQQALGQGPQFIFQYYEEEERQRGNFPDRFSGHQFPNYSSELNVNALLLGDSALYLCASSLEPGGSEAFFGQGTRLTVV.

The V and J genes are TRBV29-1 and TRBJ2-5, with 9 bases matching TRBD1. Per the germline V gene, CDR1 is SQVTM and CDR2 is ANQGSEA. This CDR3 spans 14 amino acids. J lost 7 bases, V lost 4 bases, and 10 bases had no gene match. CDR3 amino acids: CSVVRDRVARTQYF. CDR3 bases: TGCAGCGTTGTCCGGGACAGGGTTGCCAGGACCCAGTACTTC.

V is TRBV7-6 and J is TRBJ2-1; perhaps TRBD2 as D (5 bases). V lost 7 bases to trimming and J lost 3 bases, with 16 bases between them. CDR3 length: 15 amino acids. Germline values: CDR1 SGHVS, CDR2 FNYEAQ. Here the CDR3 DNA reads TGTGCCAGCACCCTTACGGGGTCTCACTACAATGAGCAGTTCTTC. This translates into CASTLTGSHYNEQFF.

This clone was picked up one time. The gene calls are TRBV18 and TRBJ2-3; 7 bases are shared with TRBD1. CDR3 length equals 14 residues. Germline loops: CDR1 KGHSH, CDR2 LQKENI. J gave up 6 bases and V 1 base, and 4 bases lay outside the gene matches. The CDR3 loop reads CASSPQQGHDTQYF. Here the CDR3 DNA reads TGTGCCAGCTCACCACAACAGGGGCACGATACGCAGTATTTT.

In its sample, this clone was seen once. The gene calls are TRBV5-1 and TRBJ1-1; weak D call: TRBD1 (6 bases). The CDR3 runs to 14 residues. CDR1 and CDR2 from the germline V gene are SGHRS and YFSETQ. V was shortened by 4 bases and J by 5 bases, with 15 bases between the two germline ends. The CDR3 here is CASSPDSGVTEAFF. The CDR3 DNA reads as TGCGCCAGCAGCCCGGACAGTGGGGTTACTGAAGCTTTCTTT.

The chain has TRBV11-2 and TRBJ2-7; tentatively, D is TRBD2 (6 bases). V dropped 5 bases and J dropped 4 bases, with 15 bases sitting between them. Germline CDR1 SGHAT, CDR2 FQNNGV. The CDR3 has 14 amino acids. The CDR3 sequence: CASSVGTFLYEQYF. CDR3 coding DNA: TGTGCCAGCAGCGTCGGGACTTTCTTATACGAGCAGTACTTC.

The J gene is TRBJ2-3, the V gene TRBV10-3, with 9 bases that match TRBD2. The V and J ends lost 6 bases and 2 bases, in that order; junction bases with no gene match: 3. CDR1 and CDR2 (germline): ENHRY, SYGVKD. The CDR3 sequence is 14 residues long. CDR3 sequence reads: CAIRERGDTDTQYF. In nucleotides, the CDR3 is TGTGCCATCAGGGAGCGGGGGGACACAGATACGCAGTATTTT.

The chain uses TRBV9 and TRBJ1-6; TRBD1 is a possible D gene (5 bases). Trimming left V 2 bases short and J 9 bases short, with 15 bases between. Germline CDR1 SGDLS, CDR2 YYNGEE. The CDR3 consists of 15 residues. CDR3 sequence (DNA): TGTGCCAGCAGCGTTACGGGCAGGGTGAGTTCACCCCTCCACTTT. Amino acid sequence: CASSVTGRVSSPLHF.

The chain employs TRBV7-3 and TRBJ2-7; 9 bases match TRBD1. The CDR3 runs 14 residues. Germline CDR1 reads SGHTA; CDR2 reads FQGTGA. The J segment lost 7 bases and the V segment lost 4 bases, leaving 8 bases of the junction unmatched. The CDR3 DNA follows: TGTGCCAGCAGCTCCACAGGGGGCGCGGGAGAGCAGTACTTC. Amino acid sequence: CASSSTGGAGEQYF. The complete variable domain, with remaining parts taken from reference TRBV7-3 and TRBJ2-7, reads GAGVSQTPSNKVTEKGKYVELRCDPISGHTALYWYRQSLGQGPEFLIYFQGTGAADDSGLPNDRFFAVRPEGSVSTLKIQRTERGDSAVYLCASSSTGGAGEQYFGPGTRLTVT.

This clone is a singleton in its sample. This rearrangement joins TRBV11-2 to TRBJ2-7; 8 nucleotides match TRBD2. V lost 3 bases, J lost 4 bases, and 8 bases stayed unmatched. Germline V gene sequence: CDR1 SGHAT, CDR2 FQNNGV. The CDR3 extends over 15 amino acids. The CDR3 region is CASSFAGTSIYEQYF. Written as DNA, the CDR3 is TGTGCCAGCAGCTTCGCCGGGACTAGTATATACGAGCAGTACTTC.

This clone was detected only once. This chain joins TRBV2 and TRBJ1-1, with D possibly TRBD1 on 6 matching bases. This CDR3 contains 12 residues. CDR1 is SNHLY and CDR2 is FYNNEI in the germline V gene. This chain's CDR3 is CGGGKYDTEAFF. In nucleotides, the CDR3 is TGTGGGGGGGGCAAGTATGACACTGAAGCTTTCTTT.